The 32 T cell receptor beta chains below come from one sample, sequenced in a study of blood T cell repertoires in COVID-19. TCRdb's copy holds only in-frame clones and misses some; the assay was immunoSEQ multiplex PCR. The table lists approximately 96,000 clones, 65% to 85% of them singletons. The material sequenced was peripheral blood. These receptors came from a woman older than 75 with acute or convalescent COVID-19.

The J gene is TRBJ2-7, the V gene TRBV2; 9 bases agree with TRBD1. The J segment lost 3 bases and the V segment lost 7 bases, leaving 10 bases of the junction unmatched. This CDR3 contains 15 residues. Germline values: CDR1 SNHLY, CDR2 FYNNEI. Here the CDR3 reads CASTSHPTGGYEQYV. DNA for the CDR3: TGTGCCAGCACCTCCCACCCGACAGGGGGCTACGAGCAGTACGTC.

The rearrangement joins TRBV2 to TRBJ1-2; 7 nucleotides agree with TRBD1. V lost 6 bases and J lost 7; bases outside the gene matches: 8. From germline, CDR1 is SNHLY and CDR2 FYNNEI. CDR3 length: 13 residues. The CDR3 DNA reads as TGTGCCAGCAGGGGAGACAGGGTACGTGGCTACACCTTC. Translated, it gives CASRGDRVRGYTF.

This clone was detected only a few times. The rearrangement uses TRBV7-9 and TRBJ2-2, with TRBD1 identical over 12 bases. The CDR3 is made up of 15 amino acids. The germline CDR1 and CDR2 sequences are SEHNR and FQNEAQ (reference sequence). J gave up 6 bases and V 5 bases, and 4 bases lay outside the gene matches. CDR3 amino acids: CASSPGTGGPGELFF. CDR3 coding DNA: TGTGCCAGCAGCCCTGGGACAGGGGGCCCCGGGGAGCTGTTTTTT.

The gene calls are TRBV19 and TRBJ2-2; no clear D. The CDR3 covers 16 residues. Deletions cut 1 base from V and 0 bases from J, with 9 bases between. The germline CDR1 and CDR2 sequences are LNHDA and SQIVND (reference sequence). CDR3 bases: TGTGCCAGTAGTATAGTAACTACCGCGAACACCGGGGAGCTGTTTTTT. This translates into CASSIVTTANTGELFF.

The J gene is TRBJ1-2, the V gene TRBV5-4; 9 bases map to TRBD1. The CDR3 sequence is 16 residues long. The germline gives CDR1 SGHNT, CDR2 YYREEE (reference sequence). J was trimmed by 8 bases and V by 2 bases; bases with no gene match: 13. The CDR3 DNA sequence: TGTGCCAGCAGCTTTGGTCTAACAGGGGGCTATGGGGGCTACACCTTC. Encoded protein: CASSFGLTGGYGGYTF.

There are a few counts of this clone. The CDR3 nucleotides are TGTGCCAGCAGTATGACCCGGGGGTATGGCTACACCTTC. Encoded protein: CASSMTRGYGYTF. The rearrangement links TRBV6-5 to TRBJ1-2, with a weak D call TRBD1 (5 bases). V lost 5 bases to trimming and J lost 5 bases, with 12 bases between them. CDR1 is MNHEY and CDR2 is SVGAGI in the germline V gene. CDR3 length equals 13 residues.

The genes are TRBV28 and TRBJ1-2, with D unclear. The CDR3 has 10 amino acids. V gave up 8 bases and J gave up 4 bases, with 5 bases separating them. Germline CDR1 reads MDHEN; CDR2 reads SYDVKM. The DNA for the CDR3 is TGTGCCAGCGAGGGCTATGGCTACACCTTC. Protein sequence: CASEGYGYTF.

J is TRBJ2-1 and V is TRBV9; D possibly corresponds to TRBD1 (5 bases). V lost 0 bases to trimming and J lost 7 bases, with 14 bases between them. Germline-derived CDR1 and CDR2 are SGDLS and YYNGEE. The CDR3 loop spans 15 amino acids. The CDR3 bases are TGTGCCAGCAGCGTAGTATGGGCAGGGATTAATGAGCAGTTCTTC. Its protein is CASSVVWAGINEQFF.

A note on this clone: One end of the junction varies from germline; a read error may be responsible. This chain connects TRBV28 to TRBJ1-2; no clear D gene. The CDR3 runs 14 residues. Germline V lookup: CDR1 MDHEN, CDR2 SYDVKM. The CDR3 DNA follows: TGTGCCAGCAATTTACCTGCGGGTGGTGGGGGCTACACCTTC. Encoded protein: CASNLPAGGGGYTF.

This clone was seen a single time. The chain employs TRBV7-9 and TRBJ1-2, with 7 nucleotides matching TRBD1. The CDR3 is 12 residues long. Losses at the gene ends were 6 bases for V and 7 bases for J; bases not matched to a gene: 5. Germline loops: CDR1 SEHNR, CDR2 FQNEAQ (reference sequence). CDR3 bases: TGTGCCAGCAGTACGACAGGGATTGGCTACACCTTC. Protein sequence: CASSTTGIGYTF. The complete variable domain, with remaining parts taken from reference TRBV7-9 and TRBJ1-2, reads DTGVSQNPRHKITKRGQNVTFRCDPISEHNRLYWYRQTLGQGPEFLTYFQNEAQLEKSRLLSDRFSAERPKGSFSTLEIQRTEQGDSAMYLCASSTTGIGYTFGSGTRLTVV.

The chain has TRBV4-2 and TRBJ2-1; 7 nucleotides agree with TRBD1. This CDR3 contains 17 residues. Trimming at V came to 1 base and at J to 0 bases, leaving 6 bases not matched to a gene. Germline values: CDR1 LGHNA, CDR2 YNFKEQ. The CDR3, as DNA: TGTGCCAGCAGCCAAGCCCTGACAGGGAGCTCCTACAATGAGCAGTTCTTC. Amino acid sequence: CASSQALTGSSYNEQFF.

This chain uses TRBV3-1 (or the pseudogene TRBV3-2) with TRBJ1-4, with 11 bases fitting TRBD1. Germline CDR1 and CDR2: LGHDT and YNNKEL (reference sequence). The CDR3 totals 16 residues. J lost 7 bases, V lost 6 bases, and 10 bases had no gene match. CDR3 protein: CASRDRGQGAGEKLFF. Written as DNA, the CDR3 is TGTGCCAGCAGGGACCGCGGACAGGGGGCGGGTGAAAAACTGTTTTTT.

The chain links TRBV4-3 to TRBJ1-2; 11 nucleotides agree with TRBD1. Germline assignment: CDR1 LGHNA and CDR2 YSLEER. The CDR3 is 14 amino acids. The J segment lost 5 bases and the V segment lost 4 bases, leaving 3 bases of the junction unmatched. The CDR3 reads CASSPGQGVYGYTF. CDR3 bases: TGCGCCAGCAGCCCGGGACAGGGGGTATATGGCTACACCTTC.

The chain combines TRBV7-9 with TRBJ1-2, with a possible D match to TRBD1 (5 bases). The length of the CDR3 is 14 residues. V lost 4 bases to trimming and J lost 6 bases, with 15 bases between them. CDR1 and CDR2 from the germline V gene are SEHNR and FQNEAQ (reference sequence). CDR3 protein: CASSSPRVGHGYTF. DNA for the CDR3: TGTGCCAGCAGCTCCCCCAGGGTCGGGCATGGCTACACCTTC.

The CDR3 coding sequence is TGTGCCAGTAGTTTTACACTCGGGATGAACACTGAAGCTTTCTTT. Its translation: CASSFTLGMNTEAFF. J is TRBJ1-1 and V is TRBV19; D is undetermined. CDR3 length: 15 amino acids. Trimming took 5 bases from V and 0 from J, leaving 13 bases between them. Per the germline V gene, CDR1 is LNHDA and CDR2 is SQIVND (reference sequence). The complete variable domain, with remaining parts taken from reference TRBV19 and TRBJ1-1, reads DGGITQSPKYLFRKEGQNVTLSCEQNLNHDAMYWYRQDPGQGLRLIYYSQIVNDFQKGDIAEGYSVSREKKESFPLTVTSAQKNPTAFYLCASSFTLGMNTEAFFGQGTRLTVV.

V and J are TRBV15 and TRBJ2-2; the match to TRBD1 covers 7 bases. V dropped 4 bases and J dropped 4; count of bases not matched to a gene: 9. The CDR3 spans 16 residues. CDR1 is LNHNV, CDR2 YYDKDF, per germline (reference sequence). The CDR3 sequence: CATSTPKAGGTGELFF. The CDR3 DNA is TGTGCCACCAGCACCCCCAAGGCAGGGGGCACCGGGGAGCTGTTTTTT.

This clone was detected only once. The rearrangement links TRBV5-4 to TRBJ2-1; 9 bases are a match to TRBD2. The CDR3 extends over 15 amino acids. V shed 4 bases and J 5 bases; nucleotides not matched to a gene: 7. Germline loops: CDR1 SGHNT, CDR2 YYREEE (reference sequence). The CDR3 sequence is CASSQGTSRNNEQFF. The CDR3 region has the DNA TGTGCCAGCAGCCAAGGGACTAGCAGGAACAATGAGCAGTTCTTC.

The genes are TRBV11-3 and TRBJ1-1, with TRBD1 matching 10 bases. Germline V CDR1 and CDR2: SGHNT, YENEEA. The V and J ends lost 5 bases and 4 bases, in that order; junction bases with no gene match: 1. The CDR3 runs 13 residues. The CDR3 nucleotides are TGTGCCAGCAGCCGGACAGGGGGCACTGAAGCTTTCTTT. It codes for CASSRTGGTEAFF.

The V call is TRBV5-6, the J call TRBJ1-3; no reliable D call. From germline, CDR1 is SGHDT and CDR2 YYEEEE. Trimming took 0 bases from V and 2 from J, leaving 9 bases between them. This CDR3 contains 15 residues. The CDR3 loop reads CASSLGPLAGNTIYF. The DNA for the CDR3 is TGTGCCAGCAGCTTGGGGCCCCTCGCTGGAAACACCATATATTTT.

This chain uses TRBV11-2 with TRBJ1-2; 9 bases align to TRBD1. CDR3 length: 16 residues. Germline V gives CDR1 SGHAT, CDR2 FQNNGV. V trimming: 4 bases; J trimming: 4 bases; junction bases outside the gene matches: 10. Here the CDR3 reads CASSSYGTGQIYGYTF. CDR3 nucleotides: TGTGCCAGCAGCTCATACGGGACAGGGCAAATCTATGGCTACACCTTC. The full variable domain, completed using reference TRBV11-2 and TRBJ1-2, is EAGVAQSPRYKIIEKRQSVAFWCNPISGHATLYWYQQILGQGPKLLIQFQNNGVVDDSQLPKDRFSAERLKGVDSTLKIQPAKLEDSAVYLCASSSYGTGQIYGYTFGSGTRLTVV.

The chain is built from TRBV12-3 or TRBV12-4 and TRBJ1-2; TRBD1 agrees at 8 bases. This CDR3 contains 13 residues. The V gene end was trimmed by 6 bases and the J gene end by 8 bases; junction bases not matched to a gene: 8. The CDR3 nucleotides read TGTGCCAGCAGCGGTACAGGGGGGAGAGGCTACACCTTC. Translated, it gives CASSGTGGRGYTF.

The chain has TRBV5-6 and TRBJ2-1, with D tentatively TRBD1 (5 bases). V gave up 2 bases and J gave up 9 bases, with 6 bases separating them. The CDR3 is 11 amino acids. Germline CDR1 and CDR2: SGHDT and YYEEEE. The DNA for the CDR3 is TGTGCCAGCAGCTTCCAGGGTGAGCAGTTCTTC. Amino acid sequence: CASSFQGEQFF.

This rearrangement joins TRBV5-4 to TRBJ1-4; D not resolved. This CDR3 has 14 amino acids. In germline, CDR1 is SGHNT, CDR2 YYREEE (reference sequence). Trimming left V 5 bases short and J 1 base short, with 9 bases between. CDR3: CASSLGRTNEKLFF. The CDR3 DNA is TGTGCCAGCAGTCTGGGGAGAACTAATGAAAAACTGTTTTTT.

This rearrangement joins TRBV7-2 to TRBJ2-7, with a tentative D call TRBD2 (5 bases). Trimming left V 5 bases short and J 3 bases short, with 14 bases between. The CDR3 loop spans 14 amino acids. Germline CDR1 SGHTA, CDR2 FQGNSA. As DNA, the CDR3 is TGTGCCAGCAGCCCTTCGGGGATACACTACGAGCAGTACGTC. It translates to CASSPSGIHYEQYV.

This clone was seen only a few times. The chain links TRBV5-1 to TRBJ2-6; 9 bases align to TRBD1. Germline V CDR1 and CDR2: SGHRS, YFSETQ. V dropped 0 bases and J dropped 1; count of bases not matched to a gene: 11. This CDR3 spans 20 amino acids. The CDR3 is CASSLVMTGGGRSGANVLTF. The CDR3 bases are TGCGCCAGCAGCTTGGTTATGACAGGGGGAGGTAGGTCTGGGGCCAACGTCCTGACTTTC.

CDR3 sequence (DNA): TGTGCCAGCAGCTCCCAACAGGGGGGGAACACTGAAGCTTTCTTT. It codes for CASSSQQGGNTEAFF. The rearrangement links TRBV7-9 to TRBJ1-1; 8 nucleotides match TRBD1. The CDR3 contains 15 residues. Trimming took 4 bases from V and 1 from J; bases not matched to a gene: 5. Germline V gene sequence: CDR1 SEHNR, CDR2 FQNEAQ (reference sequence). Looking up the rest from reference TRBV7-9 and TRBJ1-1 gives the full variable domain: DTGVSQNPRHKITKRGQNVTFRCDPISEHNRLYWYRQTLGQGPEFLTYFQNEAQLEKSRLLSDRFSAERPKGSFSTLEIQRTEQGDSAMYLCASSSQQGGNTEAFFGQGTRLTVV.

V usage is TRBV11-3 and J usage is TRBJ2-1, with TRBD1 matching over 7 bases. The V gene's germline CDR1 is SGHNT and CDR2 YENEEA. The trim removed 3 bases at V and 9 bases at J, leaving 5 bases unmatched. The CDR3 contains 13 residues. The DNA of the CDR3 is TGTGCCAGCAGCTTCGACAGGGATTTTGAGCAGTTCTTC. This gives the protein CASSFDRDFEQFF.

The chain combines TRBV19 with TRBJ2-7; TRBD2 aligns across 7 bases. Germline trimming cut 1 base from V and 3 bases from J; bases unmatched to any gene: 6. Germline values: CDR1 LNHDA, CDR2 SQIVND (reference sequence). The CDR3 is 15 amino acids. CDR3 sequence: CASSIGASGFYEQYV. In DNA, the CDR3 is TGTGCCAGTAGTATAGGGGCTAGCGGCTTCTACGAGCAGTACGTC.

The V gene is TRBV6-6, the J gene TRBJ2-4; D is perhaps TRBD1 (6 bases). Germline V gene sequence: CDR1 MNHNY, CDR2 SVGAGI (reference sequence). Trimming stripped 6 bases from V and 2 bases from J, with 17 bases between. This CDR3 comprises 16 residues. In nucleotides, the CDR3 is TGTGCCAGCAGCTTCAGGGGAAGCAGGACCAAAAACATTCAGTACTTC. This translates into CASSFRGSRTKNIQYF.

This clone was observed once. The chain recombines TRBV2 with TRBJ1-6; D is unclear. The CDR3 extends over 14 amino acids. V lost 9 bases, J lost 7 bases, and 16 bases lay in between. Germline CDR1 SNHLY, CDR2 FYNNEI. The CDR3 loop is CARARAPLNSPLHF. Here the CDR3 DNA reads TGTGCCAGAGCTCGCGCCCCACTAAATTCACCCCTCCACTTT.

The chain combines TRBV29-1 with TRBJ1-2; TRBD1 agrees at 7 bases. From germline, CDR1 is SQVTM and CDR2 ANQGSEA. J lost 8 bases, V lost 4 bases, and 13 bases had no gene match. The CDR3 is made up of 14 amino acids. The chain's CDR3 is CSVVADRVSAGYTF. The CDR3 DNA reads TGCAGCGTTGTGGCAGACAGGGTTTCGGCCGGCTACACCTTC.

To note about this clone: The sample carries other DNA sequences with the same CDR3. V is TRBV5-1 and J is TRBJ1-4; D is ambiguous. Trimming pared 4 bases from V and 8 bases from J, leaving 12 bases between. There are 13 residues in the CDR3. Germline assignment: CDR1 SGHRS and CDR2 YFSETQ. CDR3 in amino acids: CASSPSRGEKLFF. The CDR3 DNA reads TGCGCCAGCAGCCCTAGTCGTGGGGAAAAACTGTTTTTT.